Presented here are 8 T cell receptor beta chains from one specimen sequenced in a study of OX40 agonist ivuxolimab in advanced cancers. Profiling relied on immunoSEQ multiplex PCR, and the TCRdb table lists in-frame clones only, not all of them. The sample has some 80,000 clones, approximately 89% seen once; the top ten hold approximately 2.3%. This sample comprised CD4+ or CD8+ T cells sorted from blood, obtained in a trial of the OX40 agonist ivuxolimab. These receptors were obtained from an adult with an advanced solid tumor such as melanoma, head and neck, liver or kidney cancer.

V is TRBV7-2 and J is TRBJ1-2; possible D gene TRBD1, 5 bases. This CDR3 has 13 residues. Trimming shortened V by 2 bases and J by 2 bases, and 6 bases separated the two germline ends. Germline values: CDR1 SGHTA, CDR2 FQGNSA. CDR3 in DNA: TGTGCCAGCAGCTTACCAGGGAACTATGGCTACACCTTC. Translation gives CASSLPGNYGYTF.

This rearrangement joins TRBV4-2 to TRBJ1-1; D is unclear. The V gene's germline CDR1 is LGHNA and CDR2 YNFKEQ. Trimming took off 0 bases at V and 5 bases at J, with 16 bases between the two ends. The CDR3 has 16 amino acids. The CDR3 loop reads CASSQDPGPGRTEAFF. The CDR3 DNA is TGTGCCAGCAGCCAAGATCCAGGCCCAGGCAGAACTGAAGCTTTCTTT.

The CDR3 nucleotides read TGTGCCAGCCAGACAGGGAGCCTCATGAACACTGAAGCTTTCTTT. This sequence encodes CASQTGSLMNTEAFF. The chain links TRBV28 to TRBJ1-1; 7 nucleotides agree with TRBD1. The V and J ends lost 8 bases and 0 bases, in that order; junction bases with no gene match: 9. CDR3 length equals 15 residues. Germline V gene lookup returns CDR1 MDHEN and CDR2 SYDVKM.

The chain uses TRBV2 and TRBJ1-1, with D tentatively TRBD1 (6 bases). CDR3 size: 12 residues. Germline V gene data show CDR1 as SNHLY and CDR2 as FYNNEI. V dropped 4 bases and J dropped 11 bases, with 14 bases sitting between them. CDR3 bases: TGTGCCAGCAGTGCGGACAGTGAGGAGGCTTTCTTT. This sequence encodes CASSADSEEAFF.

In its sample, this clone was seen once. The V and J genes are TRBV2 and TRBJ2-7, with D perhaps matching TRBD2 (6 bases). Deletions cut 4 bases from V and 4 bases from J, with 14 bases between. Germline V gene sequence: CDR1 SNHLY, CDR2 FYNNEI. The CDR3 length is 14 residues. CDR3 loop: CASSVAGTGYEQYF. In nucleotides, the CDR3 is TGTGCCAGCAGTGTCGCGGGAACCGGATACGAGCAGTACTTC.

The chain links TRBV27 to TRBJ2-2; TRBD2 agrees at 8 bases. Germline CDR1 reads MNHEY; CDR2 reads SMNVEV (reference sequence). V trimming: 11 bases; J trimming: 2 bases; junction bases outside the gene matches: 4. This CDR3 is built from 13 residues. CDR3 bases: TGTGCCGCACTAGCGGATAACACCGGGGAGCTGTTTTTT. As protein: CAALADNTGELFF.

The chain has TRBV12-5 and TRBJ1-5; 9 nucleotides match TRBD1. The CDR3 is 16 residues long. The V gene's germline CDR1 is LGHNT and CDR2 FRNRAP. The V and J ends lost 1 base and 3 bases, in that order; junction bases with no gene match: 4. CDR3 DNA: TGTGCTAGTGGTTTGGGACAGGGGGACACCAATCAGCCCCAGCATTTT. This translates into CASGLGQGDTNQPQHF.

The chain combines TRBV19 with TRBJ1-2; the D is unclear. Germline-derived CDR1 and CDR2 are LNHDA and SQIVND (reference sequence). The CDR3 covers 12 residues. With 3 bases removed from V and 8 bases from J, the gap between germline ends came to 10 bases. The DNA of the CDR3 is TGTGCCAGTAGTATTGCGGGGTCCGGCTACACCTTC. Translated, it gives CASSIAGSGYTF.